The next 14 T cell receptor beta chains were all read from a single sample in a study of T-cell memory formation after mild COVID-19. TCRdb reprocessed the 5' RACE reads via MiXCR and lists one record per CDR3 protein. The sample shows fewer than 550,000 distinct CDR3 sequences, around 18% of them seen only once. Sequenced: PBMCs or a T cell subset sorted from them (not recorded which). The receptors originated from an adult woman who had mild COVID-19 (a few samples of this study predate the infection). Cell type and time point are not known.

This chain connects TRBV5-1 to TRBJ2-4; 8 bases are a match to TRBD2. Germline assignment: CDR1 SGHRS and CDR2 YFSETQ. V was clipped by 4 bases and J by 8 bases; unmatched bases: 8. This CDR3 is built from 14 residues. DNA of the CDR3: TGCGCCAGCAGCCGGGGGGGGCAGTCGGACATTCAGTACTTC. It is translated as CASSRGGQSDIQYF.

The gene calls are TRBV4-1 and TRBJ1-1; D is possibly TRBD1 (6 bases). The CDR3 is 14 residues long. The V gene's germline CDR1 is MGHRA and CDR2 YSYEKL. V lost 0 bases and J lost 6, with 11 bases in between. CDR3 sequence reads: CASSQDGGGSEAFF. CDR3 coding DNA: TGCGCCAGCAGCCAAGATGGAGGGGGGTCTGAAGCTTTCTTT.

The genes are TRBV9 and TRBJ2-1; 10 bases fit TRBD2. Germline values: CDR1 SGDLS, CDR2 YYNGEE. Losses at the gene ends were 4 bases for V and 7 bases for J; bases not matched to a gene: 14. The CDR3 totals 17 residues. DNA for the CDR3: TGTGCCAGCAGCTTAAGCGGGGGGGCCGCCCCGCTAAATGAGCAGTTCTTC. Translating it yields CASSLSGGAAPLNEQFF.

This clonotype has more than one count but fewer than ten. The chain joins TRBV29-1 to TRBJ2-5; 10 bases fit TRBD2. Germline assignment: CDR1 SQVTM and CDR2 ANQGSEA. This CDR3 comprises 15 residues. The ends lost 4 bases at V and 5 bases at J; junction bases unmatched: 10. The CDR3 loop reads CSVGGLAGVGETQYF. The CDR3 coding sequence is TGCAGCGTTGGCGGGCTAGCGGGAGTAGGGGAGACCCAGTACTTC. The entire variable domain, with the rest obtained from reference TRBV29-1 and TRBJ2-5, is as follows: SAVISQKPSRDICQRGTSLTIQCQVDSQVTMMFWYRQQPGQSLTLIATANQGSEATYESGFVIDKFPISRPNLTFSTLTVSNMSPEDSSIYLCSVGGLAGVGETQYFGPGTRLLVL.

This clonotype came up a few times. The chain has TRBV6-2 or TRBV6-3 and TRBJ1-5; a weak D match, TRBD1 (6 bases). The germline V gene has CDR1 MNHEY and CDR2 SVGEGT. The CDR3 consists of 14 residues. Trimming left V 5 bases short and J 4 bases short, with 12 bases between. The CDR3 bases are TGTGCCAGCAGTGACAGGTTTGGAAATCAGCCCCAGCATTTT. The encoded protein is CASSDRFGNQPQHF.

This clonotype was counted a few times. V and J are TRBV25-1 and TRBJ2-5, with 7 nucleotides matching TRBD1. CDR1 MGHDK and CDR2 SYGVNS come from the germline V gene. The CDR3 runs 16 residues. With V trimmed by 6 bases and J by 4 bases, 14 bases remained unmatched. CDR3 coding DNA: TGTGCCAGCAGCCCCAGAATCAGGGGGTATTTAGAGACCCAGTACTTC. Amino acid sequence: CASSPRIRGYLETQYF.

The chain carries TRBV7-9 and TRBJ2-1, with 14 positions matching TRBD2. V lost 3 bases, J lost 3 bases, and 4 bases stayed unmatched. CDR1 is SEHNR and CDR2 is FQNEAQ in the germline V gene (reference sequence). This CDR3 is 17 amino acids long. The CDR3 nucleotides are TGTGCCAGCAGCTTGGGACTAGCGGGAGATAACTACAATGAGCAGTTCTTC. Its protein is CASSLGLAGDNYNEQFF.

This clonotype was detected a few times. This rearrangement joins TRBV7-2 to TRBJ2-1; 11 nucleotides align to TRBD2. With 5 bases clipped from V and 2 bases from J, the junction kept 2 bases outside the gene matches. The CDR3 extends over 15 amino acids. Germline assignment: CDR1 SGHTA and CDR2 FQGNSA. Here the CDR3 DNA reads TGTGCCAGCAGCCCTAGCGGGAGGACCTACAATGAGCAGTTCTTC. It specifies CASSPSGRTYNEQFF. Based on the CDR3 plus reference TRBV7-2 and TRBJ2-1, the full variable domain is GAGVSQSPSNKVTEKGKDVELRCDPISGHTALYWYRQSLGQGLEFLIYFQGNSAPDKSGLPSDRFSAERTGGSVSTLTIQRTQQEDSAVYLCASSPSGRTYNEQFFGPGTRLTVL.

The rearrangement links TRBV7-9 to TRBJ1-2; the D gene is possibly TRBD1 (5 bases). Looked up from germline, CDR1 is SEHNR and CDR2 is FQNEAQ (reference sequence). This CDR3 spans 14 amino acids. V was cut by 5 bases and J by 2 bases, with 12 bases left in between. The CDR3: CASSPSGDNYGYTF. The CDR3 bases are TGTGCCAGCAGCCCCAGCGGGGACAACTATGGCTACACCTTC.

This clonotype was seen only a few times. The rearrangement links TRBV7-8 to TRBJ2-5; a possible D gene is TRBD1 (6 bases). The CDR3 extends over 14 amino acids. The V gene's germline CDR1 is SGHVS and CDR2 FQNEAQ. V was pared by 3 bases and J by 5 bases, with 13 bases between. The CDR3 region is CASSFLGAGETQYF. The CDR3 DNA is TGTGCCAGCAGCTTCCTGGGGGCGGGCGAGACCCAGTACTTC.

The rearrangement links TRBV7-2 to TRBJ2-3; the match to TRBD1 covers 9 bases. From germline, CDR1 is SGHTA and CDR2 FQGNSA. The CDR3 covers 16 residues. With 1 base clipped from V and 3 bases from J, the junction kept 5 bases outside the gene matches. The CDR3 spells CASSLGPGQGTDTQYF. In DNA form, the CDR3 reads TGTGCCAGCAGCTTAGGTCCGGGACAGGGAACAGATACGCAGTATTTT.

There are a few counts of this clonotype. The rearrangement links TRBV2 to TRBJ2-1, with D perhaps TRBD2 (6 bases). V dropped 8 bases and J dropped 4 bases, with 15 bases sitting between them. The CDR3 totals 14 residues. Germline assignment: CDR1 SNHLY and CDR2 FYNNEI. The CDR3 sequence: CASGAGSGYNEQFF. CDR3 in DNA: TGTGCCAGCGGAGCGGGCTCTGGGTACAATGAGCAGTTCTTC. Combining the CDR3 with reference TRBV2 and TRBJ2-1 gives the whole variable domain EPEVTQTPSHQVTQMGQEVILRCVPISNHLYFYWYRQILGQKVEFLVSFYNNEISEKSEIFDDQFSVERPDGSNFTLKIRSTKLEDSAMYFCASGAGSGYNEQFFGPGTRLTVL.

This rearrangement joins TRBV7-9 to TRBJ2-7; no clear D. V was shortened by 5 bases and J by 0 bases, with 8 bases between the two germline ends. This CDR3 has 13 residues. Germline V lookup: CDR1 SEHNR, CDR2 FQNEAQ (reference sequence). The CDR3 spells CASSPDTSYEQYF. The DNA for the CDR3 is TGTGCCAGCAGCCCCGACACCTCCTACGAGCAGTACTTC.

This clonotype was observed many times. J is TRBJ2-1 and V is TRBV6-2 or TRBV6-3; 13 bases line up with TRBD2. The V segment lost 3 bases and the J segment 3 bases; nucleotides outside the gene matches: 5. Germline-derived CDR1 and CDR2 are MNHEY and SVGEGT. The CDR3 runs to 17 residues. The CDR3 protein is CASSYSGLAGIYNEQFF. The CDR3 nucleotides are TGTGCCAGCAGTTATTCGGGACTAGCGGGGATCTACAATGAGCAGTTCTTC.